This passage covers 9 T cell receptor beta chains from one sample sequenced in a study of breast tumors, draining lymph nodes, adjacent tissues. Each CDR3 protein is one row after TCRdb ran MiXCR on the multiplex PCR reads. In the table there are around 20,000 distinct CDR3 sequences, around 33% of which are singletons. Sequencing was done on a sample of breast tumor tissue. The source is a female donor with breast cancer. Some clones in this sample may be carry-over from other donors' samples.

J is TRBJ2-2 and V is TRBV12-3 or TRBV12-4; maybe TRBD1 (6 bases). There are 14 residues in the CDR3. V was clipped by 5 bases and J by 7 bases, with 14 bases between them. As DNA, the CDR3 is TGTGCCAGCAGTGATTTAGGGGGAAGCGGGGAGCTGTTTTTT. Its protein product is CASSDLGGSGELFF.

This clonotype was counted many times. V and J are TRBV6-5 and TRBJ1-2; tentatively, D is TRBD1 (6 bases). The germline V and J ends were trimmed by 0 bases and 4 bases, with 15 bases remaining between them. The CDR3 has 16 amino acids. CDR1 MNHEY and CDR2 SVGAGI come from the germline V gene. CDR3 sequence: CASSYSKQGVPYGYTF. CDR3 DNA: TGTGCCAGCAGTTACTCGAAACAGGGCGTCCCCTATGGCTACACCTTC.

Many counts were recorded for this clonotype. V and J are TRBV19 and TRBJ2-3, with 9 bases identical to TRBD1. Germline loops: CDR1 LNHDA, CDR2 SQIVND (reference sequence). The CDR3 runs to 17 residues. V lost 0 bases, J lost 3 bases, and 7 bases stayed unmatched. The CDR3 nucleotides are TGTGCCAGTAGTATAGATCGATGGACAGGGGAAACAGATACGCAGTATTTT. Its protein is CASSIDRWTGETDTQYF.

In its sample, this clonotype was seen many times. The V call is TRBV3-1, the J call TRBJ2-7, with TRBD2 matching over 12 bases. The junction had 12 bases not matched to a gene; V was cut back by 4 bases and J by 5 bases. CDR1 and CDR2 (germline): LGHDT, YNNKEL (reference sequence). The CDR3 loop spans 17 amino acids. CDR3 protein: CASSPLAGGFLGNEQYF. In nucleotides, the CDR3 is TGTGCCAGCAGCCCTCTAGCGGGAGGGTTTCTGGGGAACGAGCAGTACTTC.

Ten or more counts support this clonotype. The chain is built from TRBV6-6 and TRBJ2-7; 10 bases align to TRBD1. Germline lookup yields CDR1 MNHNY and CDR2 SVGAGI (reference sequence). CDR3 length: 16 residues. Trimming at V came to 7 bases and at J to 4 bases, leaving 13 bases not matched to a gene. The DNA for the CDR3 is TGTGCCAGCACTCAGACCCCGGGACAGGGGAGGTACGAGCAGTACTTC. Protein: CASTQTPGQGRYEQYF.

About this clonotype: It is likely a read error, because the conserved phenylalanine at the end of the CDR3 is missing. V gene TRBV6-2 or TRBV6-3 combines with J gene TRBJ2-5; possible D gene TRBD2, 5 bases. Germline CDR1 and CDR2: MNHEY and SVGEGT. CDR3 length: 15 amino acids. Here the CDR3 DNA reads TGTGCCAGCAGTCACTCGCGGGCCCCACAAGAGACCCAGTACCTC. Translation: CASSHSRAPQETQYL.

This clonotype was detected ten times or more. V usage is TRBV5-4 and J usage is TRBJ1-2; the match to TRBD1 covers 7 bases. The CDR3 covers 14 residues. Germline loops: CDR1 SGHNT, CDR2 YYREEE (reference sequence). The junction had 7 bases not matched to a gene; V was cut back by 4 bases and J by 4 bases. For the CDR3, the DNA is TGTGCCAGCAGCGGGGGGACAGACGTCTATGGCTACACCTTC. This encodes CASSGGTDVYGYTF.

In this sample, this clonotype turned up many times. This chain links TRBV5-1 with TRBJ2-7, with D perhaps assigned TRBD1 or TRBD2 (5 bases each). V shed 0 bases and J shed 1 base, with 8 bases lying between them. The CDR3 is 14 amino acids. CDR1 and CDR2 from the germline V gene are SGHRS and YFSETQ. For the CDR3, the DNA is TGCGCCAGCAGCTTGGCCGGGACGTCCTACGAGCAGTACTTC. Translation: CASSLAGTSYEQYF. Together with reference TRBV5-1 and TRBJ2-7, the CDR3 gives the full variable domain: KAGVTQTPRYLIKTRGQQVTLSCSPISGHRSVSWYQQTPGQGLQFLFEYFSETQRNKGNFPGRFSGRQFSNSRSEMNVSTLELGDSALYLCASSLAGTSYEQYFGPGTRLTVT.

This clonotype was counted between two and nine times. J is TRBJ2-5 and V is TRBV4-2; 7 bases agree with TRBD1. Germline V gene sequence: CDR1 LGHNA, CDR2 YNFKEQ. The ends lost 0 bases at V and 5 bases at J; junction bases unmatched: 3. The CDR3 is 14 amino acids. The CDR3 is CASSQDRGQETQYF. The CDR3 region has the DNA TGTGCCAGCAGCCAAGATAGGGGGCAGGAGACCCAGTACTTC.